One sample yielded the 3 T cell receptor beta chains listed below, sequenced in a study of T cell changes during pregnancy in multiple sclerosis. The assay was immunoSEQ multiplex PCR, and TCRdb's table has in-frame clones only and misses some. The sample lists 35,000 to 45,000 clones, 75% to 95% occurring once. Sequencing used CD4+ T cells from peripheral blood mononuclear cells, obtained in the first trimester of pregnancy. These receptors came from a female donor in good health, enrolled as a control in a pregnancy study.

V and J are TRBV7-8 and TRBJ1-2; 10 positions agree with TRBD1. Germline V gives CDR1 SGHVS, CDR2 FQNEAQ. The V segment lost 5 bases and the J segment 7 bases; nucleotides outside the gene matches: 4. The CDR3 length is 13 residues. The CDR3 sequence: CASSQGQGFGYTF. The CDR3 DNA is TGTGCCAGCAGCCAGGGACAGGGGTTTGGCTACACCTTC.

This clone was seen a single time. The chain combines TRBV19 with TRBJ2-3; 9 bases match TRBD2. Germline V gene sequence: CDR1 LNHDA, CDR2 SQIVND (reference sequence). The CDR3 spans 16 residues. The J segment lost 3 bases and the V segment lost 6 bases, leaving 10 bases of the junction unmatched. The CDR3 sequence: CASSPGGAGGTDTQYF. CDR3 bases: TGTGCCAGTAGCCCCGGGGGAGCGGGGGGAACAGATACGCAGTATTTT.

This sequence joins TRBV7-6 and TRBJ2-7; D might be TRBD2 (5 bases). The germline V and J ends were trimmed by 0 bases and 6 bases, with 12 bases remaining between them. CDR1 is SGHVS, CDR2 FNYEAQ, per germline. The CDR3 consists of 14 residues. For the CDR3, the DNA is TGTGCCAGCAGCTTAGCTTCAGGAGGAGGCGAGCAGTACTTC. Its protein product is CASSLASGGGEQYF.